This is a list of T cell receptor beta chains from one sample in a study of T cells after yellow fever vaccination. From the 5' RACE reads, TCRdb called clonotypes with MiXCR, one entry per CDR3 protein. This sample has 550,000 or so distinct CDR3 sequences, with 15% to 20% found just once. Here the sequenced sample was PBMCs, taken 15 days after the yellow fever booster vaccination. The receptors were gathered from a man in his thirties or forties who received the YFV17D yellow fever vaccine. Both conserved end residues are part of each CDR3. Fields, in order: CDR3 protein, CDR3 DNA, D gene, clone size, V gene, J gene. D genes are given only for firm matches. Clone size, where shown, is once, few, many, or a class for clones that have expanded.

CDR3: CASSHRDTAGELFF
DNA: TGTGCCAGCTCACACCGGGACACCGCCGGGGAGCTGTTTTTT
D: NA
size: few
V: TRBV18
J: TRBJ2-2

CDR3: CSAREPSSGRINTGELFF
DNA: TGCAGTGCTAGAGAACCTTCTAGCGGGAGGATCAACACCGGGGAGCTGTTTTTT
D: TRBD2
size: NA
V: TRBV20-1
J: TRBJ2-2

CDR3: CSVPGRSTDTQYF
DNA: TGCAGTGTCCCGGGGAGATCCACAGATACGCAGTATTTT
D: NA
size: NA
V: TRBV20-1
J: TRBJ2-3

CDR3: CASSQRLATGELFF
DNA: TGTGCCAGCAGCCAAAGACTAGCCACCGGGGAGCTGTTTTTT
D: TRBD2
size: NA
V: TRBV12-3/TRBV12-4
J: TRBJ2-2

CDR3: CASSLLGTQNTEAFF
DNA: TGTGCCAGCAGCCTTCTCGGGACCCAGAACACTGAAGCTTTCTTT
D: NA
size: few
V: TRBV7-2
J: TRBJ1-1

CDR3: CSARDGTSGSLETQYF
DNA: TGCAGTGCTAGAGACGGGACTAGCGGGAGTTTAGAGACCCAGTACTTC
D: TRBD2
size: few
V: TRBV20-1
J: TRBJ2-5

CDR3: CSAGGRQGAYEQYF
DNA: TGCAGTGCTGGGGGTAGACAGGGGGCTTACGAGCAGTACTTC
D: TRBD1
size: few
V: TRBV20-1
J: TRBJ2-7

CDR3: CASSQDGLAGVGDTQYF
DNA: TGTGCCAGCAGCCAAGACGGACTAGCGGGAGTCGGAGATACGCAGTATTTT
D: TRBD2
size: NA
V: TRBV4-2
J: TRBJ2-3

CDR3: CASIPDRGRFTQYF
DNA: TGTGCCAGCATCCCGGACAGGGGGCGTTTTACGCAGTATTTT
D: TRBD1
size: NA
V: TRBV6-1
J: TRBJ2-3

CDR3: CASSLSYADTQYF
DNA: TGTGCCAGCAGTCTATCATATGCGGATACGCAGTATTTT
D: NA
size: NA
V: TRBV12-3/TRBV12-4
J: TRBJ2-3

CDR3: CSVDPRRGRDQETQYF
DNA: TGCAGCGTTGACCCTCGGCGGGGCAGGGACCAAGAGACCCAGTACTTC
D: NA
size: NA
V: TRBV29-1
J: TRBJ2-5

CDR3: CASSQANLPGEQYF
DNA: TGTGCCAGCAGCCAAGCTAATCTCCCAGGGGAGCAGTACTTC
D: NA
size: few
V: TRBV4-2
J: TRBJ2-7

CDR3: CSATGSGGTDTQYF
DNA: TGCAGTGCTACAGGGTCTGGCGGCACAGATACGCAGTATTTT
D: NA
size: NA
V: TRBV20-1
J: TRBJ2-3

CDR3: CASSLAVANEQFF
DNA: TGTGCCAGCAGTTTAGCGGTGGCCAATGAGCAGTTCTTC
D: NA
size: few
V: TRBV27
J: TRBJ2-1